By frequency in the sample, the clone carrying this T cell receptor beta chain is medium-sized. Followed over time, Seattle patients had been enrolled while infection was active. Per the original methods: Amplification of reference gene primers provided the estimated nucleated cell counts. Repertoires were generated with immunoSEQ multiplex PCR, while TCRdb's copy carries only in-frame clones and drops some. That table gives V, J and clone size, and the DNA gave D and trimming. The table shows some 270,000 clones, with about four fifths occurring only once. The CDR3 contains 14 residues. Trimming cost V 4 bases and J 10 bases; bases outside gene matches: 10. Per the germline V gene, CDR1 is SEHNR and CDR2 is FQNEAQ (reference sequence). This sample was included in a study of blood T cell repertoires in COVID-19. Study background: Italy, Spain and the United States were the sources of the convalescent and acute COVID-19 samples. Sources were T cells, B-cell-depleted T cells, or PBMCs; the material itself was cDNA or gDNA.

The sequence derives from a person aged 65-85 years with COVID-19, enrolled during active disease. Sequenced input: peripheral blood. V and J are TRBV7-9 and TRBJ1-1, with TRBD1 matching over 9 bases. The CDR3 protein is CASSSQDRGGAAFF. CDR3 DNA sequence: TGTGCCAGCAGCTCCCAGGACAGGGGCGGCGCAGCTTTCTTT.